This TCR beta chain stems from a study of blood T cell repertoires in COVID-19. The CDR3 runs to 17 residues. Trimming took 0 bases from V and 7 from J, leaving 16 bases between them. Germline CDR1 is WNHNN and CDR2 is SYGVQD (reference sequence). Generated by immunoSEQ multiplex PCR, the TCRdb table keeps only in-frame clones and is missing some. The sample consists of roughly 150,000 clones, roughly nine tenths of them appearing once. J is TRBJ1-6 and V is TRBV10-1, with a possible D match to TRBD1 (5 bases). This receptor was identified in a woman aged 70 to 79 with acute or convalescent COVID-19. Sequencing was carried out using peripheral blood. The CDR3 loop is CASSESRLGQGNSPLHF. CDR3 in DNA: TGCGCCAGCAGTGAGTCAAGGTTGGGCCAGGGAAATTCACCCCTCCACTTT.